A selection of T cell receptor beta chains follows, all from one sample in a study of blood T cell repertoires in COVID-19. Produced via immunoSEQ multiplex PCR; TCRdb's table is partial and in-frame only. Of about 400,000 clones listed, about 89% are singletons. The material sequenced was peripheral blood. Source of these receptors: a woman in her 30s with acute or convalescent COVID-19. Each CDR3 is given with its conserved first and last residue. A D gene is named only where the DNA matches it firmly. Part of the rows lack a size; the others show once, few, many or a class for expanded clones.

v_call	j_call	d_call	clone_size	cdr3_nt	cdr3_aa
TRBV4-1	TRBJ2-7	TRBD2	-	TGCGCCAGCAGCCACCGACAGCGGGGGGCCTCCTACGAGCAGTACTTC	CASSHRQRGASYEQYF
TRBV30	TRBJ2-1	TRBD2	few	TGTGCCTGGAGTGGGATACTAGCGGGGGGGTACAATGAGCAGTTCTTC	CAWSGILAGGYNEQFF
TRBV5-1	TRBJ2-1	TRBD2	-	TGCGCCAGCAGCTTCCCAAACGGACTAGCGGGGGGTAGGGTTGAGCAGTTCTTC	CASSFPNGLAGGRVEQFF
TRBV5-1	TRBJ1-1	-	-	TGCGCCAGCAGCGCGTTGGGGCCCCGGGTCGGTGGAACGGACACTGAAGCTTTCTTT	CASSALGPRVGGTDTEAFF
TRBV19	TRBJ1-1	TRBD1	-	TGTGCCAGTAGTAACAGGGGGGGGGCAGCCAGCGAAGCTTTCTTT	CASSNRGGAASEAFF
TRBV30	TRBJ2-2	TRBD1	-	TGTGCCTGGACTGACGGACAGGGGACCGGGGAGCTGTTTTTT	CAWTDGQGTGELFF
TRBV18	TRBJ1-1	TRBD1	-	TGTGCCAGCTCACGGGGACAGGGTATGAGAACTGAAGCTTTCTTT	CASSRGQGMRTEAFF
TRBV7-3	TRBJ2-1	-	-	TGTGCCAGCAGCCCCAACAGTCTTGGGTTGGTAAGGGAGCAGTTCTTC	CASSPNSLGLVREQFF
TRBV30	TRBJ1-1	-	-	TGTGCCTGGAGTGTAGGGAGGGATGAAGCTTTCTTT	CAWSVGRDEAFF
TRBV7-2	TRBJ1-1	-	-	TGTGCCAGCAGCTTATGGGGGGTGATGAACACTGAAGCTTTCTTT	CASSLWGVMNTEAFF
TRBV2	TRBJ2-7	TRBD2	-	TGTGCCAGCAGTGCCGCCGGGACTAGCGGGCCCTCCTACGAGCAGTACTTC	CASSAAGTSGPSYEQYF
TRBV27	TRBJ2-3	TRBD2	-	TGTGCCAGCAGTTTATCAAGCCACGCTCCAGCGGGGCCTGGAACAGATACGCAGTATTTT	CASSLSSHAPAGPGTDTQYF
TRBV28	TRBJ1-2	TRBD1	-	TGTGCCAGCAGCTTGGACAGGTCCTATGGCTACACCTTC	CASSLDRSYGYTF
TRBV6-5	TRBJ1-2	-	-	TGTGCCAGCAGTTTACGGGGTTACGGCTACACCTTC	CASSLRGYGYTF